The 28 T cell receptor beta chains below were found in one sample sequenced in a study of blood T cell repertoires in COVID-19. Profiling relied on immunoSEQ multiplex PCR, and the TCRdb table lists in-frame clones only, not all of them. The data show roughly 150,000 clones, about nine tenths seen once. The sequencing input was peripheral blood. All receptors derive from a woman in her seventies with acute or convalescent COVID-19.

The sample holds one count of this clone. The chain combines TRBV11-3 with TRBJ2-1, with 15 bases lining up with TRBD2. The junction had 2 bases not matched to a gene; V was cut back by 4 bases and J by 7 bases. In germline, CDR1 is SGHNT, CDR2 YENEEA. The CDR3 covers 15 residues. CDR3 loop: CASSWTSGGANEQFF. The CDR3 nucleotides are TGTGCCAGCAGCTGGACTAGCGGGGGGGCGAATGAGCAGTTCTTC.

CDR3: CASSPEIHLAETQYF. The CDR3 DNA reads as TGTGCCAGCAGCCCTGAGATCCATCTAGCGGAGACCCAGTACTTC. V and J are TRBV7-2 and TRBJ2-5; TRBD2 might be the D (6 bases). Trimming removed 5 bases at V and 5 bases at J, with 18 bases between. Germline V gene data show CDR1 as SGHTA and CDR2 as FQGNSA. This CDR3 is 15 amino acids long.

The chain couples TRBV27 to TRBJ1-2; D gene unclear. Per germline, CDR1 MNHEY and CDR2 SMNVEV (reference sequence). This CDR3 has 16 residues. Trimming pared 8 bases from V and 1 base from J, leaving 20 bases between. The CDR3 coding sequence is TGTGCCAGCTACTCCGGGGAAACAGTAATTAACTATGGCTACACCTTC. Protein product: CASYSGETVINYGYTF.

The V call is TRBV7-3, the J call TRBJ2-3; 9 bases are shared with TRBD2. Trimming removed 4 bases from V and 1 base from J; junction bases left unmatched: 12. The CDR3 is made up of 18 amino acids. Per germline, CDR1 SGHTA and CDR2 FQGTGA. The CDR3 loop reads CASSSLRVAGARTDTQYF. CDR3 in DNA: TGTGCCAGCAGCTCCCTGCGGGTAGCGGGGGCCCGCACAGATACGCAGTATTTT. Drawing the rest from reference TRBV7-3 and TRBJ2-3, the complete variable domain is GAGVSQTPSNKVTEKGKYVELRCDPISGHTALYWYRQSLGQGPEFLIYFQGTGAADDSGLPNDRFFAVRPEGSVSTLKIQRTERGDSAVYLCASSSLRVAGARTDTQYFGPGTRLTVL.

J is TRBJ2-3 and V is TRBV10-1, with 9 bases fitting TRBD1. With 5 bases clipped from V and 4 bases from J, the junction kept 4 bases outside the gene matches. Germline CDR1 and CDR2: WNHNN and SYGVQD (reference sequence). The CDR3 length is 14 residues. The CDR3 is CASSTGGSADTQYF. The CDR3 DNA sequence: TGCGCCAGCAGTACAGGGGGCTCGGCAGATACGCAGTATTTT.

The chain recombines TRBV4-1 with TRBJ2-1; 9 bases agree with TRBD2. The germline CDR1 and CDR2 sequences are MGHRA and YSYEKL. V lost 3 bases to trimming and J lost 7 bases; unmatched junction nucleotides: 7. The CDR3 is 15 amino acids. The CDR3 DNA is TGCGCCAGCAGCCAGGCTAGCGGGGCGGGGAATGAGCAGTTCTTC. This encodes CASSQASGAGNEQFF.

The chain is built from TRBV30 and TRBJ1-3; no firm D call. The germline V gene encodes CDR1 GTSNPN and CDR2 SVGIG (reference sequence). The CDR3 covers 14 residues. The ends were cut back, 1 base at V and 2 bases at J, with 9 bases in the middle. The CDR3 loop is CAWSGGNPGNTIYF. In DNA, the CDR3 is TGTGCCTGGAGTGGAGGGAATCCTGGAAACACCATATATTTT. Full variable domain (rest looked up from reference TRBV30 and TRBJ1-3): SQTIHQWPATLVQPVGSPLSLECTVEGTSNPNLYWYRQAAGRGLQLLFYSVGIGQISSEVPQNLSASRPQDRQFILSSKKLLLSDSGFYLCAWSGGNPGNTIYFGEGSWLTVV.

The V and J genes are TRBV12-3 or TRBV12-4 and TRBJ1-2; 10 nucleotides align to TRBD1. The CDR3 consists of 13 residues. V was pared by 5 bases and J by 7 bases, with 4 bases of the junction left unmatched. The CDR3 loop is CASSGDRGRGYTF. The CDR3 DNA reads TGTGCCAGCAGTGGGGACAGGGGACGTGGCTACACCTTC.

The chain couples TRBV5-5 to TRBJ1-6; D ambiguous. CDR1 SGHKS and CDR2 YYEKEE come from the germline V gene (reference sequence). This CDR3 has 15 residues. Trimming took off 4 bases at V and 8 bases at J, with 16 bases between the two ends. This CDR3 reads CASSAGVLLDSPLHF. CDR3 bases: TGTGCCAGCAGCGCCGGTGTCCTTCTGGATTCACCCCTCCACTTT. The whole variable domain, remainder taken from reference TRBV5-5 and TRBJ1-6, is DAGVTQSPTHLIKTRGQQVTLRCSPISGHKSVSWYQQVLGQGPQFIFQYYEKEERGRGNFPDRFSARQFPNYSSELNVNALLLGDSALYLCASSAGVLLDSPLHFGNGTRLTVT.

The rearrangement links TRBV5-1 to TRBJ1-1, with 8 nucleotides matching TRBD1. V shed 1 base, J shed 1 base, and the junction held 6 bases outside the gene matches. Germline CDR1 is SGHRS and CDR2 is YFSETQ. This CDR3 region has 16 residues. CDR3 nucleotides: TGCGCCAGCAGCTTGAGCTTCGGGACAGGGAACACTGAAGCTTTCTTT. It specifies CASSLSFGTGNTEAFF. The full variable domain, with the rest looked up from reference TRBV5-1 and TRBJ1-1, is KAGVTQTPRYLIKTRGQQVTLSCSPISGHRSVSWYQQTPGQGLQFLFEYFSETQRNKGNFPGRFSGRQFSNSRSEMNVSTLELGDSALYLCASSLSFGTGNTEAFFGQGTRLTVV.

The chain is built from TRBV7-2 and TRBJ1-2; 8 bases are shared with TRBD1. V was pared by 5 bases and J by 9 bases, with 11 bases of the junction left unmatched. The CDR3 totals 14 residues. Germline V gene sequence: CDR1 SGHTA, CDR2 FQGNSA. The CDR3 DNA sequence: TGTGCCAGCAGCGCCGGGGCAGGGGGCACCAGCTACACCTTC. This codes for CASSAGAGGTSYTF.

The chain joins TRBV2 to TRBJ2-7; 9 positions agree with TRBD1. CDR1 SNHLY and CDR2 FYNNEI come from the germline V gene. V shed 2 bases, J shed 2 bases, and the junction held 7 bases outside the gene matches. The CDR3 has 16 amino acids. The CDR3, as DNA: TGTGCCAGCAGTGAATGGGCAACAGGGGGCGCCTACGAGCAGTACTTC. Amino acid sequence: CASSEWATGGAYEQYF.

The CDR3 is CASSSGRYGYTF. The CDR3 coding sequence is TGTGCCAGCAGTTCCGGGAGATATGGCTACACCTTC. This sequence joins TRBV28 and TRBJ1-2; unclear D gene. CDR1 and CDR2 (germline): MDHEN, SYDVKM. The CDR3 consists of 12 residues. The ends were cut back, 4 bases at V and 5 bases at J, with 8 bases in the middle.

Here the CDR3 reads CASGLVTWAGYNSPLHF. CDR3 nucleotide sequence: TGTGCTAGTGGTTTGGTAACCTGGGCTGGCTATAATTCACCCCTCCACTTT. The V gene is TRBV12-5, the J gene TRBJ1-6; D not resolved. Germline CDR1 reads LGHNT; CDR2 reads FRNRAP. The CDR3 runs to 17 residues. Trimming removed 0 bases at V and 3 bases at J, with 12 bases between.

The gene calls are TRBV10-3 and TRBJ1-1; D unclear. CDR1 is ENHRY and CDR2 is SYGVKD in the germline V gene. Between the trimmed V and J ends, which lost 10 bases and 4 bases, there was a span of 13 bases. The CDR3 runs to 12 residues. DNA for the CDR3: TGTGCCACCTGGCCCGGGTTCACTGAAGCTTTCTTT. Protein sequence: CATWPGFTEAFF.

The chain employs TRBV9 and TRBJ1-1; maybe TRBD1 (5 bases). The CDR3 totals 14 residues. Germline CDR1 SGDLS, CDR2 YYNGEE. Trimming pared 0 bases from V and 0 bases from J, leaving 6 bases between. The DNA of the CDR3 is TGTGCCAGCAGCGTAGAAGGGGTGAACACTGAAGCTTTCTTT. It specifies CASSVEGVNTEAFF.

The CDR3 DNA follows: TGTGCCAGCAGCGTAGCATCAAGGCGGGACACTGAAGCTTTCTTT. The encoded protein is CASSVASRRDTEAFF. The V and J genes are TRBV9 and TRBJ1-1; D gene unclear. The CDR3 consists of 15 residues. V was shortened by 0 bases and J by 3 bases, with 12 bases between the two germline ends. Germline V gene sequence: CDR1 SGDLS, CDR2 YYNGEE.

The V call is TRBV5-1, the J call TRBJ2-1, with D possibly matching TRBD2 (8 bases). Trimming pared 7 bases from V and 6 bases from J, leaving 17 bases between. Germline V gives CDR1 SGHRS, CDR2 YFSETQ. This CDR3 spans 14 amino acids. Written as DNA, the CDR3 is TGCGCCAGCTCAAGCGGGGGACAGACCAATGAGCAGTTCTTC. The encoded protein is CASSSGGQTNEQFF.

The genes are TRBV10-3 and TRBJ1-2, with D maybe TRBD1 (5 bases). Germline V CDR1 and CDR2: ENHRY, SYGVKD. CDR3 size: 12 residues. Trimming cost V 2 bases and J 4 bases, with 5 bases left between them. The CDR3 bases are TGTGCCATCAGTGAGACAGGCTATGGCTACACCTTC. It specifies CAISETGYGYTF.

V usage is TRBV28 and J usage is TRBJ1-2; the D is unclear. The length of the CDR3 is 11 residues. Trimming stripped 6 bases from V and 5 bases from J, with 7 bases between. CDR1 and CDR2 (germline): MDHEN, SYDVKM. This CDR3 reads CASSGSYGYTF. CDR3 nucleotide sequence: TGTGCCAGCAGCGGGAGTTATGGCTACACCTTC.

The rearrangement joins TRBV15 to TRBJ2-5, with a weak D call TRBD2 (6 bases). The CDR3 sequence is 14 residues long. Germline CDR1 and CDR2: LNHNV and YYDKDF (reference sequence). Trimming left V 5 bases short and J 0 bases short, with 10 bases between. CDR3: CATSGRDYQETQYF. The CDR3 DNA is TGTGCCACCAGCGGCCGGGACTACCAAGAGACCCAGTACTTC.

This chain links TRBV27 with TRBJ1-4; D unresolved. The length of the CDR3 is 15 residues. Trimming cost V 2 bases and J 5 bases, with 12 bases left between them. CDR1 MNHEY and CDR2 SMNVEV come from the germline V gene (reference sequence). CDR3 nucleotides: TGTGCCAGCAGTTTAGATGGACTCCCGAATGAAAAACTGTTTTTT. Protein: CASSLDGLPNEKLFF.

CDR3: CASSMRDTDTQYF. The CDR3 DNA reads as TGTGCCAGCTCTATGAGGGACACAGATACGCAGTATTTT. This chain connects TRBV18 to TRBJ2-3; D is perhaps TRBD2 (5 bases). Deletions cut 6 bases from V and 2 bases from J, with 9 bases between. CDR1 and CDR2 from the germline V gene are KGHSH and LQKENI. The CDR3 extends over 13 amino acids.

V and J are TRBV14 and TRBJ1-2; 8 bases are shared with TRBD1. Germline V lookup: CDR1 SGHDN, CDR2 FVKESK. J was trimmed by 3 bases and V by 4 bases; bases with no gene match: 7. CDR3 length: 15 amino acids. CDR3 in amino acids: CASSPAGQVYYGYTF. The CDR3 DNA follows: TGTGCCAGCAGCCCTGCGGGACAGGTATACTATGGCTACACCTTC.

The chain has TRBV6-2 or TRBV6-3 and TRBJ1-1; TRBD1 might be the D (5 bases). In germline, CDR1 is MNHEY, CDR2 SVGEGT. V gave up 4 bases and J gave up 1 base, with 10 bases separating them. The CDR3 runs to 14 residues. DNA of the CDR3: TGTGCCAGCAGTTCTTTGACAGAGAACACTGAAGCTTTCTTT. Its protein product is CASSSLTENTEAFF.

This chain connects TRBV7-9 to TRBJ1-4; possible D gene TRBD1, 6 bases. The CDR3 has 15 amino acids. The germline gives CDR1 SEHNR, CDR2 FQNEAQ (reference sequence). The ends were cut back, 10 bases at V and 4 bases at J, with 19 bases in the middle. This CDR3 reads CATAGGDTLNEKLFF. The CDR3 DNA sequence: TGTGCCACGGCGGGGGGCGACACGCTTAATGAAAAACTGTTTTTT. The full variable domain, rest sourced from reference TRBV7-9 and TRBJ1-4, is DTGVSQNPRHKITKRGQNVTFRCDPISEHNRLYWYRQTLGQGPEFLTYFQNEAQLEKSRLLSDRFSAERPKGSFSTLEIQRTEQGDSAMYLCATAGGDTLNEKLFFGSGTQLSVL.

The chain carries TRBV5-6 and TRBJ1-5; D call uncertain. The CDR3 runs 16 residues. V was pared by 0 bases and J by 2 bases, with 12 bases between. Germline V gene data show CDR1 as SGHDT and CDR2 as YYEEEE. The CDR3 nucleotides are TGTGCCAGCAGCTTGGGGCGACAAGTCGGCAATCAGCCCCAGCATTTT. Encoded protein: CASSLGRQVGNQPQHF.

The chain combines TRBV6-6 with TRBJ1-3; D is uncertain. This CDR3 region has 15 residues. Trimming pared 0 bases from V and 4 bases from J, leaving 10 bases between. Germline-derived CDR1 and CDR2 are MNHNY and SVGAGI (reference sequence). The CDR3 nucleotides are TGTGCCAGCAGTTACTCGATTAGCACAGGAAACACCATATATTTT. As protein: CASSYSISTGNTIYF.